The 8 T cell receptor beta chains below come from one sample, sequenced in a study of blood T cells in healthy people across ages (dated by TCRdb to the mid-2010s). Receptor amplification or capture employed 5' RACE. The sequencing machine was an Illumina HiSeq 2500. A second roughly 7 to 11 cycle PCR used a sample-barcoded 5' primer and a J-beta primer mix. TCRdb reprocessed the public reads (quality trimming at Q25 with fastp, clone calling with MiXCR) and kept in-frame beta chains. Entries are consolidated by CDR3 protein sequence, retaining the most common genes and DNA. Across this sample there are under 1,000,000 distinct CDR3 sequences, with about 46% seen only once. Around 18% of the sample is held by the ten biggest clonotypes. The sample was blood. Receptor source: an elderly man in good health.

This clonotype was recorded once. DNA of the CDR3: TGCGCCAGCAGCTTGCTTTTGGGACTGAACACTGAAGCTTTCTTT. This sequence encodes CASSLLLGLNTEAFF. V and J are TRBV5-1 and TRBJ1-1; TRBD1 is a possible D gene (5 bases). The CDR3 is made up of 15 amino acids. Germline V lookup: CDR1 SGHRS, CDR2 YFSETQ. V lost 1 base to trimming and J lost 0 bases, with 10 bases between them.

The chain couples TRBV21-1 to TRBJ2-7; the table's D call, TRBD1, was not checked against the DNA. The J call is doubtful: the DNA matches TRBJ2-5 better. TRBV21-1 is a pseudogene segment. The CDR3 contains 15 residues. The CDR3 spells CASSKVGRGKETQYF. CDR3 sequence (DNA): TGTGCCAGCAGCAAAGTGGGGCGGGGGAAAGAGACCCAGTACTTC.

This clonotype was picked up one time. J is TRBJ2-1 and V is TRBV5-5; 9 nucleotides line up with TRBD2. CDR3 length: 15 residues. V trimming: 0 bases; J trimming: 13 bases; junction bases outside the gene matches: 11. Germline loops: CDR1 SGHKS, CDR2 YYEKEE (reference sequence). CDR3: CASSLVAGGEETQFF. As DNA, the CDR3 is TGTGCCAGCAGCTTGGTGGCGGGAGGGGAAGAGACCCAGTTCTTC.

The rearrangement links TRBV20-1 to TRBJ1-1, with D uncertain. This CDR3 is built from 13 residues. The V end was cut by 4 bases, the J end by 5 bases, with 14 bases between. Germline loops: CDR1 DFQATT, CDR2 SNEGSKA (reference sequence). The CDR3: CSAISGGLTEAFF. In nucleotides, the CDR3 is TGCAGTGCTATCTCGGGAGGTTTAACTGAAGCTTTCTTT.

The table lists this clonotype with a few counts. This chain connects TRBV4-2 to TRBJ2-7, with TRBD2 identical over 7 bases. The V gene's germline CDR1 is LGHNA and CDR2 YNFKEQ. Unmatched junction bases numbered 4, after V lost 1 base and J lost 1 base. The length of the CDR3 is 15 residues. The CDR3 loop reads CASSQAGLSSYEQYF. The CDR3 region has the DNA TGTGCCAGCAGCCAAGCGGGACTATCTTCCTACGAGCAGTACTTC.

This chain connects TRBV6-6 to TRBJ1-1; unclear D gene. Trimming removed 3 bases from V and 7 bases from J, with 9 bases in between. CDR1 is MNHNY, CDR2 SVGAGI, per germline (reference sequence). This CDR3 contains 12 residues. The DNA of the CDR3 is TGTGCCAGCAGTTATAGAAGGATTGAAGCTTTCTTT. Translating it yields CASSYRRIEAFF.

The chain joins TRBV29-1 to TRBJ1-1; D is possibly TRBD1 (6 bases). The germline gives CDR1 SQVTM, CDR2 ANQGSEA. V was clipped by 7 bases and J by 6 bases, with 18 bases between them. The CDR3 totals 13 residues. CDR3 loop: CSGGQQGWSEAFF. CDR3 in DNA: TGCAGCGGGGGGCAACAGGGATGGTCTGAAGCTTTCTTT.

This clonotype has just a few counts. V is TRBV7-2 and J is TRBJ2-2; D gene unclear. V shed 2 bases and J shed 0 bases, with 13 bases lying between them. This CDR3 spans 17 amino acids. Germline values: CDR1 SGHTA, CDR2 FQGNSA. This CDR3 is CASSLPSLGTNTGELFF. The CDR3 DNA is TGTGCCAGCAGCTTACCCTCCTTGGGGACGAACACCGGGGAGCTGTTTTTT.